The clone carrying this T cell receptor beta chain was counted only a few times. A single record per CDR3 protein comes from TCRdb applying MiXCR to the RACE reads. The sample shows over 300,000 distinct CDR3 sequences, 4.5% to 5.5% of them seen only once. These data originate in a study of human T cells and chemical hapten exposure. Background on the study: Cases of alopecia areata, totalis or universalis occurred in a predominantly female patient group. TCR yields per sample varied, mainly owing to small pooled library volume differences.

Germline-derived CDR1 and CDR2 are SGHNT and YYREEE (reference sequence). The V and J ends lost 0 bases and 6 bases, in that order; junction bases with no gene match: 10. The CDR3 is made up of 17 amino acids. Time point reported: pre-sensitization, week 0. The treatment is: therapeutic diphenylcyclopropenone sensitization with weekly scalp DPC. Only after blood had been drawn was each patch test applied. This chain uses TRBV5-4 with TRBJ2-7, with 12 bases matching TRBD2. Here the sequenced sample was whole blood, taken in connection with sensitization to the hapten diphenylcyclopropenone (DPC). This clonotype originated in a woman aged 45-65 years with alopecia areata. Some clones in this sample may be carry-over from other donors' samples. CDR3 region: CASSLGGLAGWRGEQYF. The CDR3 nucleotides are TGTGCCAGCAGCTTGGGCGGACTAGCGGGATGGCGGGGCGAGCAGTACTTC. Supplemented by reference TRBV5-4 and TRBJ2-7, the full variable domain reads ETGVTQSPTHLIKTRGQQVTLRCSSQSGHNTVSWYQQALGQGPQFIFQYYREEENGRGNFPPRFSGLQFPNYSSELNVNALELDDSALYLCASSLGGLAGWRGEQYFGPGTRLTVT.